The 14 T cell receptor beta chains presented below share a single source sample, sequenced in a study of blood T cell repertoires in COVID-19 (dated by TCRdb to 2018 to 2021). Libraries were built with the immunoSEQ multiplex PCR assay. TCRdb re-hosts the immuneACCESS table, in-frame sequences only. Its copies lack some clones; in the studies checked, an unresolved V gene accounts for under half of them, and the cause for the rest is not known. This sample is represented by 150,000 to 200,000 clones; around four fifths of them were singletons. The ten largest make up roughly 14% of the sample. Sequenced material: peripheral blood. The receptors stem from an older woman with COVID-19, enrolled during active disease.

This clone came up a few times. The J gene is TRBJ1-3, the V gene TRBV13, with 8 bases aligning to TRBD1. This CDR3 contains 16 residues. The junction had 4 bases not matched to a gene; V was cut back by 1 base and J by 2 bases. From germline, CDR1 is PRHDT and CDR2 FYEKMQ (reference sequence). The CDR3, as DNA: TGTGCCAGCAGCTTAGCCGAGACAGGGGCTGGAAACACCATATATTTT. Residues: CASSLAETGAGNTIYF.

The J gene is TRBJ1-2, the V gene TRBV19; 8 bases line up with TRBD1. The CDR3 spans 12 residues. Germline CDR1 and CDR2: LNHDA and SQIVND (reference sequence). With 8 bases clipped from V and 7 bases from J, the junction kept 6 bases outside the gene matches. Here the CDR3 reads CASSEQGGGYTF. Written as DNA, the CDR3 is TGTGCCAGTTCGGAACAGGGGGGTGGCTACACCTTC.

This clone was detected once. The rearrangement uses TRBV10-3 and TRBJ2-7; the D is unclear. Germline assignment: CDR1 ENHRY and CDR2 SYGVKD. This CDR3 is built from 12 residues. The ends were cut back, 0 bases at V and 6 bases at J, with 6 bases in the middle. The CDR3 spells CAISESYCEQYV. As DNA, the CDR3 is TGTGCCATCAGTGAGTCTTACTGCGAGCAGTACGTC.

The chain has TRBV7-2 and TRBJ2-1, with D tentatively TRBD1 (6 bases). Looked up from germline, CDR1 is SGHTA and CDR2 is FQGNSA. The germline V and J ends were trimmed by 4 bases and 5 bases, with 18 bases remaining between them. This CDR3 region has 16 residues. The CDR3 spells CASSSQGKRTDNEQFF. The CDR3 DNA follows: TGTGCCAGCAGCTCTCAGGGGAAGCGGACGGACAATGAGCAGTTCTTC.

J is TRBJ2-2 and V is TRBV5-1; D unclear. With 0 bases removed from V and 7 bases from J, the gap between germline ends came to 7 bases. Germline V gives CDR1 SGHRS, CDR2 YFSETQ. This CDR3 is 13 amino acids long. The CDR3 sequence is CASSLETGGELFF. The CDR3 nucleotides are TGCGCCAGCAGCTTGGAAACCGGCGGGGAGCTGTTTTTT.

This clone was seen many times. The J gene is TRBJ1-2, the V gene TRBV3-1 (or the pseudogene TRBV3-2); D possibly corresponds to TRBD1 (6 bases). The CDR3 length is 16 residues. Germline-derived CDR1 and CDR2 are LGHDT and YNNKEL (reference sequence). V shed 4 bases and J shed 0 bases, with 15 bases lying between them. Here the CDR3 reads CASSPPRDITNYGYTF. The CDR3 DNA sequence: TGTGCCAGCAGCCCGCCCCGGGACATCACTAACTATGGCTACACCTTC.

In its sample, this clone was seen once. The same CDR3 can be traced to other DNA sequences in this sample. The chain recombines TRBV30 with TRBJ1-1; weak D call: TRBD1 (6 bases). The ends were cut back, 0 bases at V and 1 base at J, with 6 bases in the middle. The CDR3 consists of 13 residues. CDR1 GTSNPN and CDR2 SVGIG come from the germline V gene (reference sequence). The CDR3 coding sequence is TGTGCCTGGAGTGTACAGGGGAACACTGAAGCTTTCTTT. It translates to CAWSVQGNTEAFF.

The chain uses TRBV12-3 or TRBV12-4 and TRBJ2-1, with TRBD1 as a possible D gene (6 bases). V lost 6 bases to trimming and J lost 7 bases, with 13 bases between them. The CDR3 runs 13 residues. The CDR3: CASRVRGINEQFF. The DNA of the CDR3 is TGTGCCAGCAGGGTCAGGGGTATTAATGAGCAGTTCTTC.

The J gene is TRBJ2-3, the V gene TRBV11-2, with 7 bases identical to TRBD2. Trimming at V came to 5 bases and at J to 6 bases, leaving 14 bases not matched to a gene. The CDR3 covers 16 residues. Germline lookup yields CDR1 SGHAT and CDR2 FQNNGV. The CDR3 bases are TGTGCCAGCAGCGTGACTAGCCGGGGGGATAGGGATACGCAGTATTTT. Translated, it gives CASSVTSRGDRDTQYF.

The V and J genes are TRBV3-1 (or the pseudogene TRBV3-2) and TRBJ1-2, with D maybe TRBD1 (6 bases). CDR1 is LGHDT and CDR2 is YNNKEL in the germline V gene (reference sequence). The CDR3 totals 14 residues. V was trimmed by 2 bases and J by 8 bases, leaving 15 bases between them. CDR3 protein: CASSQLQGLDGYTF. The CDR3 DNA sequence: TGTGCCAGCAGCCAATTACAGGGCCTCGACGGCTACACCTTC.

This clone rates as medium-sized. The V and J genes are TRBV10-1 and TRBJ2-5; no clear D gene. The germline CDR1 and CDR2 sequences are WNHNN and SYGVQD (reference sequence). CDR3 size: 13 residues. The germline V and J ends were trimmed by 4 bases and 1 base, with 7 bases remaining between them. CDR3 in DNA: TGCGCCAGCAGTGTCGGAGTCCAAGAGACCCAGTACTTC. Protein: CASSVGVQETQYF.

The chain couples TRBV5-1 to TRBJ1-2, with 7 bases that match TRBD1. J was trimmed by 8 bases and V by 0 bases; bases with no gene match: 7. Germline-derived CDR1 and CDR2 are SGHRS and YFSETQ. The CDR3 is made up of 14 amino acids. The CDR3 nucleotides are TGCGCCAGCAGCTTGGCCCCCACAGGGGACGGCTACACCTTC. Amino acid sequence: CASSLAPTGDGYTF.

The chain carries TRBV10-3 and TRBJ1-1; D might be TRBD1 (6 bases). With 10 bases removed from V and 0 bases from J, the gap between germline ends came to 9 bases. CDR3 length equals 12 residues. Germline lookup yields CDR1 ENHRY and CDR2 SYGVKD. The chain's CDR3 is CATGQLNTEAFF. CDR3 nucleotides: TGTGCCACCGGACAGCTGAACACTGAAGCTTTCTTT.

This chain uses TRBV7-9 with TRBJ2-2; 14 bases fit TRBD2. Trimming removed 3 bases from V and 1 base from J; junction bases left unmatched: 7. The CDR3 has 19 amino acids. In germline, CDR1 is SEHNR, CDR2 FQNEAQ (reference sequence). Here the CDR3 reads CASSFYGTSGRKNTGELFF. Written as DNA, the CDR3 is TGTGCCAGCAGCTTTTATGGGACTAGCGGGAGAAAGAACACCGGGGAGCTGTTTTTT.